This TCR beta chain was sequenced for a study of control samples from healthy donors and cancer patients. The assay was immunoSEQ multiplex PCR, and TCRdb's table has in-frame clones only and misses some. The sample includes 75,000 to 90,000 clones, 89% seen only once; the top ten take over 8%. This CDR3 spans 14 amino acids. Germline V gives CDR1 ENHRY, CDR2 SYGVKD. Trimming took off 5 bases at V and 4 bases at J, with 14 bases between the two ends. The clonotype originates from a woman aged 45 to 65 with colorectal cancer. The chain uses TRBV10-3 and TRBJ1-2; possible D gene TRBD1, 6 bases. Sequenced sample: PBMCs. DNA of the CDR3: TGTGCCATCAGTACCCAGGGGCCGGCCTATGGCTACACCTTC. Its translation is CAISTQGPAYGYTF.